The 3 T cell receptor beta chains in this list originate from one sample, sequenced in a study of T cell responses to AZD1222 COVID-19 vaccine. Produced via immunoSEQ multiplex PCR; TCRdb's table is partial and in-frame only. This sample carries 100,000 to 120,000 clones, over 90% of them seen once, and the ten largest clones take approximately 2.9%. Sequencing used peripheral blood, obtained 28 days after the second AZD1222 dose. The receptors were gathered from an adult who received the AZD1222 COVID-19 vaccine.

This sequence joins TRBV19 and TRBJ1-5, with a possible D match to TRBD1 (6 bases). The CDR3 runs 16 residues. CDR1 is LNHDA and CDR2 is SQIVND in the germline V gene (reference sequence). V lost 4 bases and J lost 4, with 17 bases in between. CDR3 amino acids: CASSRDPGARNQPQHF. CDR3 in DNA: TGTGCCAGTAGTAGAGACCCGGGGGCAAGAAATCAGCCCCAGCATTTT.

V usage is TRBV6-4 and J usage is TRBJ2-3; D perhaps matches TRBD1 (6 bases). The ends were cut back, 6 bases at V and 6 bases at J, with 10 bases in the middle. The CDR3 is 12 residues long. Germline CDR1 MRHNA, CDR2 SNTAGT. Here the CDR3 DNA reads TGTGCCAGCAGCACAGGGACCGATACGCAGTATTTT. Translating it yields CASSTGTDTQYF.

The V call is TRBV6-5, the J call TRBJ1-4, with D maybe TRBD1 (6 bases). Looked up from germline, CDR1 is MNHEY and CDR2 is SVGAGI. This CDR3 has 14 residues. Trimming took off 7 bases at V and 8 bases at J, with 17 bases between the two ends. DNA of the CDR3: TGTGCCAGCACCGGATCAGGGGAGACCGAAAAACTGTTTTTT. Its protein is CASTGSGETEKLFF.